The clone carrying this T cell receptor (beta chain) was found many times. The antigen is not known. This sample was taken from a study of blood T cells in healthy people across ages. Study-level information: About one barcoded TCR beta cDNA was captured per two T cells. Study findings and constraints: Not knowing donor CMV status may have confounded expanded clonotype changes. Using unsorted PBMCs precluded a conclusive naive versus antigen-experienced comparison.

Germline V CDR1 and CDR2: LGHNA, YSLEER. Trimming removed 4 bases from V and 10 bases from J, with 14 bases in between. The CDR3 runs to 13 residues. Next came a second PCR, run for about 7 to 12 cycles, which used a sample-barcoded 5' primer along with a J-beta primer mix. Tags on each cDNA molecule came from a template-switch adaptor with 12 random nucleotides. TCRdb recomputed calls from the 5' RACE reads with MiXCR, one row per CDR3 protein. The sample contains roughly 1,700,000 distinct CDR3 sequences, 28% of which appear only once. This TCR derives from a woman in her twenties or thirties in good health. This chain uses TRBV4-3 with TRBJ2-4; the D gene is possibly TRBD2 (6 bases). The material sequenced was blood. The DNA of the CDR3 is TGCGCCAGCAGCCTACGACTAGTGTGTATTCAGTACTTC. This codes for CASSLRLVCIQYF.